Described below is a single TCR beta chain sequence and its context. The antigen remains unidentified. This sample also contains other DNA sequences that code for the same CDR3. Primers included in the PCR were 60 Vbeta and 13 Jbeta primers. Profiled with immunoSEQ multiplex PCR; TCRdb holds only in-frame clones, not every one. The sample carries 150,000 to 200,000 clones, roughly 80% recorded once. The record originates from a study of cytomegalovirus exposure and HLA in healthy donors. Study-wide results and limits: Researchers reportedly found TCR beta sequences accurately predicted most subjects' HLA-A and HLA-B alleles.

Sample: PBMCs. This clonotype was obtained from a woman between 40 and 55 years old in good health and CMV-seropositive.

DNA of the CDR3: TGTGCCAGCAGTCAACGGGACAGTGGGAACACTGAAGCTTTCTTT. Protein sequence: CASSQRDSGNTEAFF. This chain connects TRBV6-1 to TRBJ1-1, with 7 bases that match TRBD1. CDR3 length equals 15 residues. V gave up 5 bases and J gave up 1 base; unmatched junction bases: 7. The germline V gene encodes CDR1 MNHNS and CDR2 SASEGT.